This TCR beta chain was recovered during a study of CD8+CD57+ T cells in acquired aplastic anemia. Across the whole study: The sorted CD4+ and CD8+ cells yielded an average roughly 3 ug of DNA. Study findings and constraints: Researchers reported that CD8+ Simpson's diversity was not significantly different in patients versus controls.

With regard to this clonotype: Antigen specificity is unknown.

Genomic DNA templated the TCR beta VDJ and CDR3 profiling. TCRdb reprocessed the reads via MiXCR and lists one record per CDR3 protein. The sample yields some 200,000 distinct CDR3 sequences, 30% to 35% seen once. V was pared by 7 bases and J by 5 bases, with 15 bases between. Per the germline V gene, CDR1 is SQVTM and CDR2 is ANQGSEA. This CDR3 comprises 12 residues. Material: sorted CD4+, CD8+, or CD8+CD57+ T cells (not recorded which) from PBMCs. The gene calls are TRBV29-1 and TRBJ2-7, with D perhaps given as TRBD1 or TRBD2 (5 bases each). The source of this sequence is a human donor in good health, serving as a control. CDR3 sequence: CSAGTYPHEQYF. In nucleotides, the CDR3 is TGCAGCGCCGGGACCTACCCTCACGAGCAGTACTTC.